One sample yielded the 24 T cell receptor beta chains listed below, sequenced in a study of T cell repertoires in cytomegalovirus infection. TCRdb reprocessed the reads with MiXCR, giving one entry per CDR3 protein. The table lists 480,000 or so distinct CDR3 sequences, around 11% of them singletons. The sequenced material came from PBMCs. Every receptor here comes from a human donor in good health (CMV status not recorded). Some clones in this sample may be carry-over from other donors' samples.

This clonotype has a count of ten or more. Because it lacks the conserved phenylalanine or tryptophan at the end, this CDR3 is likely a read error. No DNA is shown, since the ends of the CDR3 on it are uncertain; the CDR3 is the one TCRdb lists. The chain employs TRBV11-3 and TRBJ1-2; TRBD1 is taken as the D call from the table, unchecked against the DNA. Germline CDR1 reads SGHNT; CDR2 reads YENEEA. The CDR3 adds up to 12 amino acids, both ends counted. The CDR3 here is CASSLEPPQGAC.

This clonotype appeared many times. The chain couples TRBV7-3 to TRBJ2-7, with D possibly TRBD1 on 6 matching bases. Germline V gene lookup returns CDR1 SGHTA and CDR2 FQGTGA. This CDR3 spans 13 amino acids. V was shortened by 1 base and J by 5 bases, with 9 bases between the two germline ends. Here the CDR3 reads CASSLIQGNEQYF. The DNA for the CDR3 is TGTGCCAGCAGCTTAATACAGGGAAACGAGCAGTACTTC.

The chain combines TRBV30 with TRBJ2-7; D remains unclear. CDR3 length: 11 amino acids. V lost 1 base and J lost 7, with 8 bases in between. From germline, CDR1 is GTSNPN and CDR2 SVGIG (reference sequence). The CDR3 DNA reads as TGTGCCTGGAGTGCTGCGGAGGAGCAGTACTTC. Translated, it gives CAWSAAEEQYF.

Many counts were recorded for this clonotype. The J gene is TRBJ1-2, the V gene TRBV11-1, with 8 bases that match TRBD1. The V and J ends lost 0 bases and 7 bases, in that order; junction bases with no gene match: 1. In germline, CDR1 is SGHAT, CDR2 FQDESV (reference sequence). This CDR3 comprises 13 residues. In nucleotides, the CDR3 is TGTGCCAGCAGCTTAGCCAGGGGGCTTGGCTACACCTTC. It codes for CASSLARGLGYTF.

This clonotype was seen at least ten times. V and J are TRBV7-6 and TRBJ2-1, with 8 positions matching TRBD2. The V and J ends lost 5 bases and 7 bases, in that order; junction bases with no gene match: 19. Germline V gene lookup returns CDR1 SGHVS and CDR2 FNYEAQ. The CDR3 is 18 residues long. The CDR3 is CASSVETNIKRERNEQFF. CDR3 nucleotide sequence: TGTGCCAGCAGCGTAGAAACTAATATTAAGCGGGAGAGGAATGAGCAGTTCTTC.

This clonotype was detected ten times or more. The gene calls are TRBV2 and TRBJ2-3; no reliable D call. Germline CDR1 reads SNHLY; CDR2 reads FYNNEI. The CDR3 is made up of 14 amino acids. Trimming took 2 bases from V and 6 from J, leaving 12 bases between them. CDR3 DNA sequence: TGTGCCAGCAGTGAATGGCGCCAGGAGGATACGCAGTATTTT. It is translated as CASSEWRQEDTQYF.

The rearrangement links TRBV30 to TRBJ1-1; possible D gene TRBD1, 6 bases. The CDR3 spans 14 residues. Germline V gives CDR1 GTSNPN, CDR2 SVGIG (reference sequence). Trimming took off 2 bases at V and 2 bases at J, with 12 bases between the two ends. CDR3 loop: CAWSRTAGNTEAFF. The CDR3 nucleotides are TGTGCCTGGAGTCGGACAGCCGGAAACACTGAAGCTTTCTTT.

At least ten counts were recorded for this clonotype. This chain links TRBV7-9 with TRBJ2-6; D perhaps matches TRBD1 (6 bases). This CDR3 spans 16 amino acids. Between the trimmed V and J ends, which lost 5 bases and 0 bases, there was a span of 11 bases. Germline V gene sequence: CDR1 SEHNR, CDR2 FQNEAQ (reference sequence). CDR3 sequence: CASSRGQLSGANVLTF. The DNA for the CDR3 is TGTGCCAGCAGCCGTGGACAGCTCTCTGGGGCCAACGTCCTGACTTTC.

This clonotype has a count of ten or more. The rearrangement joins TRBV7-3 to TRBJ2-7; 14 nucleotides line up with TRBD2. V lost 4 bases and J lost 5; bases outside the gene matches: 1. The CDR3 length is 14 residues. Per the germline V gene, CDR1 is SGHTA and CDR2 is FQGTGA. CDR3 in amino acids: CASSSGLAGDEQYF. The CDR3 DNA is TGTGCCAGCAGCTCGGGACTAGCGGGAGACGAGCAGTACTTC.

This clonotype was seen at least ten times. The chain links TRBV7-2 to TRBJ2-2; maybe TRBD2 (6 bases). Germline V gene data show CDR1 as SGHTA and CDR2 as FQGNSA. Trimming cost V 4 bases and J 4 bases, with 16 bases left between them. This CDR3 contains 16 residues. Written as DNA, the CDR3 is TGTGCCAGCAGCTCATGGGCTAGCGTGGGCACCGGGGAGCTGTTTTTT. It translates to CASSSWASVGTGELFF.

In this sample, this clonotype turned up many times. This chain links TRBV20-1 with TRBJ2-7; TRBD2 might be the D (5 bases). Trimming removed 3 bases at V and 2 bases at J, with 11 bases between. The germline V gene encodes CDR1 DFQATT and CDR2 SNEGSKA (reference sequence). This CDR3 spans 13 amino acids. CDR3 protein: CSASRGDPYEQYF. The CDR3 DNA sequence: TGCAGTGCTAGCCGGGGAGACCCCTACGAGCAGTACTTC.

This clonotype was observed a few times. A read error may produce the germline difference seen at one junction end. This chain connects TRBV19 to TRBJ2-1, with D hard to call. Per the germline V gene, CDR1 is LNHDA and CDR2 is SQIVND (reference sequence). The CDR3 contains 8 residues. The CDR3 is CARNTPIF. CDR3 in DNA: TGTGCCCGGAACACCCCGATCTTC.

In the case of this clonotype: A read error may account for a junction end that differs from germline. The V gene is TRBV10-3, the J gene TRBJ2-5, with TRBD1 matching 8 bases. This CDR3 region has 15 residues. Germline lookup yields CDR1 ENHRY and CDR2 SYGVKD. The CDR3 spells CATSADRVTQETQYF. The CDR3 DNA follows: TGTGCCACCAGTGCGGACAGGGTGACGCAAGAGACCCAGTACTTC.

This clonotype occurred many times. The V call is TRBV12-3 or TRBV12-4, the J call TRBJ1-2; D remains unclear. This CDR3 has 13 amino acids. V lost 4 bases, J lost 6 bases, and 12 bases lay in between. The CDR3 bases are TGTGCCAGCAGTTGGTTGGACGCGGATGGCTACACCTTC. Translated, it gives CASSWLDADGYTF.

This clonotype has ten or more counts. The chain couples TRBV7-9 to TRBJ2-2; possibly TRBD1 for D (6 bases). V was pared by 3 bases and J by 6 bases, with 11 bases between. This CDR3 contains 14 residues. Germline loops: CDR1 SEHNR, CDR2 FQNEAQ (reference sequence). CDR3 loop: CASSFAGAPGELFF. CDR3 coding DNA: TGTGCCAGCAGCTTTGCAGGGGCACCCGGGGAGCTGTTTTTT.

This clonotype was counted ten times or more. This rearrangement joins TRBV19 to TRBJ1-3, with TRBD1 matching over 8 bases. The CDR3 is 16 amino acids. With V trimmed by 6 bases and J by 3 bases, 10 bases remained unmatched. Germline V gene lookup returns CDR1 LNHDA and CDR2 SQIVND (reference sequence). The CDR3 sequence: CASSSFQGALGNTIYF. CDR3 nucleotides: TGTGCCAGTAGCTCATTCCAGGGGGCGCTTGGAAACACCATATATTTT. The whole variable domain, filled in from reference TRBV19 and TRBJ1-3, reads DGGITQSPKYLFRKEGQNVTLSCEQNLNHDAMYWYRQDPGQGLRLIYYSQIVNDFQKGDIAEGYSVSREKKESFPLTVTSAQKNPTAFYLCASSSFQGALGNTIYFGEGSWLTVV.

The chain is built from TRBV20-1 and TRBJ1-2, with D perhaps matching TRBD1 (5 bases). The CDR3 totals 19 residues. Germline CDR1 is DFQATT and CDR2 is SNEGSKA (reference sequence). The V gene lost 0 bases and the J gene lost 6 bases, with 29 bases spanning the gap. CDR3 residues: CSARDWSLGGVESGDGYTF. For the CDR3, the DNA is TGCAGTGCTAGAGATTGGAGTTTGGGGGGAGTTGAGTCTGGAGATGGCTACACCTTC.

Comment on this clonotype: This may arise from a read error, as a much more abundant clone is one base away. The chain combines TRBV27 with TRBJ1-5; weak D call: TRBD1 (5 bases). Germline-derived CDR1 and CDR2 are MNHEY and SMNVEV (reference sequence). This CDR3 is built from 14 residues. V dropped 3 bases and J dropped 4 bases, with 10 bases sitting between them. CDR3 coding DNA: TGTGCCAGCAGTTTTAAGGGGTTGAATCAGCCCCAGCATTTT. This gives the protein CASSFKGLNQPQHF.

This clonotype showed up many times. The chain recombines TRBV19 with TRBJ1-2; D gene uncertain. V lost 10 bases and J lost 0, with 15 bases in between. This CDR3 contains 14 residues. Germline CDR1 and CDR2: LNHDA and SQIVND (reference sequence). In DNA, the CDR3 is TGTGCCACCCATACCGACAAAGCTAACTATGGCTACACCTTC. Its translation is CATHTDKANYGYTF.

Ten or more counts support this clonotype. J is TRBJ1-3 and V is TRBV14, with unresolved D. The CDR3 contains 13 residues. Germline V CDR1 and CDR2: SGHDN, FVKESK. The V end was cut by 6 bases, the J end by 0 bases, with 6 bases between. CDR3 loop: CASRRDSGNTIYF. Written as DNA, the CDR3 is TGTGCCAGCAGACGGGACTCTGGAAACACCATATATTTT. Supplemented by reference TRBV14 and TRBJ1-3, the full variable domain reads EAGVTQFPSHSVIEKGQTVTLRCDPISGHDNLYWYRRVMGKEIKFLLHFVKESKQDESGMPNNRFLAERTGGTYSTLKVQPAELEDSGVYFCASRRDSGNTIYFGEGSWLTVV.

This chain's CDR3 is CASTNRRELFF. As DNA, the CDR3 is TGTGCCAGCACCAACCGCCGGGAGCTGTTTTTT. The chain has TRBV28 and TRBJ2-2; D remains unclear. This CDR3 contains 11 residues. CDR1 is MDHEN, CDR2 SYDVKM, per germline. Trimming removed 7 bases at V and 9 bases at J, with 9 bases between. The variable domain in full, with the rest retrieved from reference TRBV28 and TRBJ2-2, is DVKVTQSSRYLVKRTGEKVFLECVQDMDHENMFWYRQDPGLGLRLIYFSYDVKMKEKGDIPEGYSVSREKKERFSLILESASTNQTSMYLCASTNRRELFFGEGSRLTVL.

This clonotype was observed many times. The V call is TRBV28, the J call TRBJ1-2; a weak D match, TRBD1 (6 bases). The CDR3 consists of 14 residues. V shed 3 bases and J shed 5 bases, with 13 bases lying between them. From germline, CDR1 is MDHEN and CDR2 SYDVKM. The CDR3: CASSFNREVYGYTF. Here the CDR3 DNA reads TGTGCCAGCAGTTTTAACAGGGAGGTTTATGGCTACACCTTC.

This clonotype appeared many times. Here the CDR3 DNA reads TGTGCCAGCAGCCCGACGCAGGGAGCGGTTAACTATGGCTACACCTTC. Translation gives CASSPTQGAVNYGYTF. This chain uses TRBV3-1 with TRBJ1-2, with a possible D match to TRBD1 (5 bases). Per the germline V gene, CDR1 is LGHDT and CDR2 is YNNKEL (reference sequence). CDR3 length equals 16 residues. Trimming stripped 4 bases from V and 1 base from J, with 16 bases between.

The rearrangement joins TRBV4-2 to TRBJ2-1; tentative D call: TRBD2 (5 bases). Germline lookup yields CDR1 LGHNA and CDR2 YNFKEQ. V was pared by 1 base and J by 0 bases, with 13 bases between. This CDR3 is built from 17 residues. Written as DNA, the CDR3 is TGTGCCAGCAGCCAAGTTATCGGGATAAGCTCCTACAATGAGCAGTTCTTC. It yields the protein CASSQVIGISSYNEQFF.